The 2 T cell receptor beta chains presented below share a single source sample, sequenced in a study of chemoradiotherapy in HPV16-positive cancers. Clones were read by immunoSEQ multiplex PCR, and TCRdb kept only the in-frame ones, dropping some. This table has fewer than 20,000 clones, roughly 84% appearing once. The source material was blood, sampled from a patient who underwent chemoradiotherapy. Source of these receptors: a human donor with HPV-associated anogenital cancer.

Only one count was recorded for this clone. The V call is TRBV7-2, the J call TRBJ2-7; 7 bases map to TRBD2. Germline CDR1 is SGHTA and CDR2 is FQGNSA. The CDR3 sequence is 16 residues long. Trimming at V came to 6 bases and at J to 0 bases, leaving 11 bases not matched to a gene. In DNA, the CDR3 is TGTGCCAGCAGTTACGGGGGAGCGGGACCCTCCTACGAGCAGTACTTC. This codes for CASSYGGAGPSYEQYF.

By share, this clone ranks as medium-sized. This chain joins TRBV7-2 and TRBJ2-3; 8 positions match TRBD2. The CDR3 runs to 16 residues. The ends lost 3 bases at V and 4 bases at J; junction bases unmatched: 9. Germline V gives CDR1 SGHTA, CDR2 FQGNSA. The CDR3 DNA reads as TGTGCCAGCAGCTTCCTCGGGGGGGCCTATGCAGATACGCAGTATTTT. Residues: CASSFLGGAYADTQYF.